This TCR beta chain comes out of a study of control samples from healthy donors and cancer patients. Germline V gene sequence: CDR1 SGHTA, CDR2 FQGTGA. J gave up 2 bases and V 2 bases, and 7 bases lay outside the gene matches. There are 16 residues in the CDR3. This clone was counted a single time. Measured with immunoSEQ multiplex PCR; TCRdb has only the in-frame clones, and not every one. This sample has approximately 82,000 clones, with around 94% found just once. This clonotype was obtained from a woman under 30 in good health. The chain uses TRBV7-3 and TRBJ2-7; 9 bases align to TRBD2. Material for sequencing was blood. CDR3 loop: CASSLDGSGGTYEQYF. The CDR3 nucleotides are TGTGCCAGCAGCTTAGATGGTAGCGGGGGAACCTACGAGCAGTACTTC.